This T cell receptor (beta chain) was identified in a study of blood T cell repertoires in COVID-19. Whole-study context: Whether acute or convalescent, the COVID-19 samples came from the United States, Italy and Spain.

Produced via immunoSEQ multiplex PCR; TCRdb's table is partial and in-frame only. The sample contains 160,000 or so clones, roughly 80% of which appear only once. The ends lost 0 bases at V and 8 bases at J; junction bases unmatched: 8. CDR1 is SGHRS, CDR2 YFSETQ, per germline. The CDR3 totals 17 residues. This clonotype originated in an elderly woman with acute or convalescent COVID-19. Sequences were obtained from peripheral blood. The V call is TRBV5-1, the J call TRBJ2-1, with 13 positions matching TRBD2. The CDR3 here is CASSLELAGGPRDEQFF. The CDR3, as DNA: TGCGCCAGCAGCTTGGAACTAGCGGGAGGGCCTCGGGATGAGCAGTTCTTC.